These 32 T cell receptor beta chains came from one sample sequenced in a study of blood T cell repertoires in COVID-19. Profiling relied on immunoSEQ multiplex PCR, and the TCRdb table lists in-frame clones only, not all of them. This table has 210,000 or so clones, about 87% appearing once. The specimen was PBMCs or T cells enriched from blood (not recorded which). The source is a young woman who had been exposed to COVID-19.

This clone was recorded only once. The V gene is TRBV5-1, the J gene TRBJ1-1, with D perhaps TRBD1 (5 bases). CDR3 length: 13 residues. V gave up 2 bases and J gave up 6 bases, with 11 bases separating them. Germline CDR1 is SGHRS and CDR2 is YFSETQ. CDR3 coding DNA: TGCGCCAGCAGCTTTGACAGTGGAGCTGAAGCTTTCTTT. It codes for CASSFDSGAEAFF. The variable domain in full, completed from reference TRBV5-1 and TRBJ1-1, reads KAGVTQTPRYLIKTRGQQVTLSCSPISGHRSVSWYQQTPGQGLQFLFEYFSETQRNKGNFPGRFSGRQFSNSRSEMNVSTLELGDSALYLCASSFDSGAEAFFGQGTRLTVV.

The CDR3, as DNA: TGTGCCACCCATGCGGGGGCAGTGAACACCGGGGAGCTGTTTTTT. Amino acids: CATHAGAVNTGELFF. This chain uses TRBV19 with TRBJ2-2; tentative D call: TRBD2 (7 bases). This CDR3 has 15 amino acids. Germline V lookup: CDR1 LNHDA, CDR2 SQIVND (reference sequence). The V end lost 10 bases, the J end lost 1 base, and 16 bases lay between the germline ends.

The CDR3, as DNA: TGTGCCAGCAGTACTCAGGGGGTAAATCAGCCCCAGCATTTT. Its protein product is CASSTQGVNQPQHF. The V call is TRBV6-2 or TRBV6-3, the J call TRBJ1-5, with 7 bases identical to TRBD1. The CDR3 has 14 amino acids. V shed 5 bases, J shed 4 bases, and the junction held 5 bases outside the gene matches. CDR1 MNHEY and CDR2 SVGEGT come from the germline V gene.

The chain links TRBV7-9 to TRBJ2-1, with 10 positions matching TRBD2. Germline V CDR1 and CDR2: SEHNR, FQNEAQ (reference sequence). Losses at the gene ends were 4 bases for V and 9 bases for J; bases not matched to a gene: 15. This CDR3 spans 17 amino acids. CDR3 in DNA: TGTGCCAGCAGCTCTAGGAACGTAGCGGGGGGCTCCAGTGAGCAGTTCTTC. Translated: CASSSRNVAGGSSEQFF. Full variable domain (outside the CDR3, taken from reference TRBV7-9 and TRBJ2-1): DTGVSQNPRHKITKRGQNVTFRCDPISEHNRLYWYRQTLGQGPEFLTYFQNEAQLEKSRLLSDRFSAERPKGSFSTLEIQRTEQGDSAMYLCASSSRNVAGGSSEQFFGPGTRLTVL.

The genes are TRBV6-5 and TRBJ2-1, with 14 bases fitting TRBD2. Per the germline V gene, CDR1 is MNHEY and CDR2 is SVGAGI. CDR3 length equals 16 residues. Trimming took 4 bases from V and 15 from J; bases not matched to a gene: 14. This CDR3 reads CASSSQGLAGVSGPFF. The CDR3 coding sequence is TGTGCCAGCAGTTCCCAGGGACTAGCGGGAGTGTCTGGCCCGTTCTTC.

The chain has TRBV4-1 and TRBJ2-7; D is possibly TRBD2 (5 bases). V was shortened by 0 bases and J by 3 bases, with 15 bases between the two germline ends. This CDR3 has 16 residues. In germline, CDR1 is MGHRA, CDR2 YSYEKL. CDR3 protein: CASSQDKRDRGYEQYF. The CDR3 coding sequence is TGCGCCAGCAGCCAAGATAAGAGAGATCGGGGCTACGAGCAGTACTTC.

V usage is TRBV3-1 (or the pseudogene TRBV3-2) and J usage is TRBJ2-1, with 9 bases that match TRBD2. The CDR3 extends over 15 amino acids. Germline V lookup: CDR1 LGHDT, CDR2 YNNKEL (reference sequence). V lost 7 bases to trimming and J lost 2 bases; unmatched junction nucleotides: 6. The DNA for the CDR3 is TGTGCCAGCACCCAGGGCGGGGGGGCCTACAATGAGCAGTTCTTC. It yields the protein CASTQGGGAYNEQFF.

The chain has TRBV6-5 and TRBJ2-7; tentatively, D is TRBD1 (5 bases). V gave up 5 bases and J gave up 2 bases, with 13 bases separating them. The germline CDR1 and CDR2 sequences are MNHEY and SVGAGI. This CDR3 contains 14 residues. CDR3 DNA: TGTGCCAGCAGTCCCCAGGGCCGCCCCTACGAGCAGTACTTC. It is translated as CASSPQGRPYEQYF.

This clone showed up just once. This sequence joins TRBV5-1 and TRBJ1-2, with a tentative D call TRBD1 (6 bases). The germline V and J ends were trimmed by 4 bases and 4 bases, with 14 bases remaining between them. Germline V gene data show CDR1 as SGHRS and CDR2 as YFSETQ. The CDR3 runs to 14 residues. CDR3 DNA: TGCGCCAGCAGCGAAACGGACAGAATCTATGGCTACACCTTC. This encodes CASSETDRIYGYTF.

The V call is TRBV24-1, the J call TRBJ1-2; 7 nucleotides align to TRBD1. Germline assignment: CDR1 KGHDR and CDR2 SFDVKD. This CDR3 region has 19 residues. Trimming took 0 bases from V and 4 from J; bases not matched to a gene: 16. The CDR3 DNA sequence: TGTGCCACCAGTGATTTGGTCCCCCTCACAGGGGTGGTTAGCTATGGCTACACCTTC. Its protein is CATSDLVPLTGVVSYGYTF.

A few counts support this clone. The CDR3 region has the DNA TGTGCCAGCAGTTTGCGGGGAGGGACCGGGGAGCTGTTTTTT. This encodes CASSLRGGTGELFF. This rearrangement joins TRBV27 to TRBJ2-2; 7 nucleotides align to TRBD2. Germline CDR1 is MNHEY and CDR2 is SMNVEV (reference sequence). The CDR3 is 14 amino acids. Trimming took 3 bases from V and 5 from J; bases not matched to a gene: 3.

The rearrangement uses TRBV30 and TRBJ1-4, with a tentative D call TRBD1 (5 bases). CDR1 is GTSNPN, CDR2 SVGIG, per germline (reference sequence). Trimming removed 0 bases from V and 8 bases from J, with 7 bases in between. The CDR3 contains 12 residues. The CDR3 DNA reads as TGTGCCTGGAGTGTACCAGGGGAAAAACTGTTTTTT. Amino acids: CAWSVPGEKLFF.

The V and J genes are TRBV28 and TRBJ2-3, with 8 positions matching TRBD2. Losses at the gene ends were 8 bases for V and 5 bases for J; bases not matched to a gene: 9. The CDR3 sequence is 14 residues long. Germline V gene sequence: CDR1 MDHEN, CDR2 SYDVKM. CDR3 sequence reads: CASYQRGGRDTQYF. CDR3 coding DNA: TGTGCCAGCTACCAACGGGGGGGACGAGATACGCAGTATTTT.

The gene calls are TRBV5-1 and TRBJ1-2; 9 bases line up with TRBD1. The V segment lost 4 bases and the J segment 8 bases; nucleotides outside the gene matches: 6. The CDR3 totals 13 residues. Germline V gene data show CDR1 as SGHRS and CDR2 as YFSETQ. The CDR3 spells CASSPGQGGGYTF. CDR3 coding DNA: TGCGCCAGCAGCCCGGGACAGGGAGGAGGCTACACCTTC.

The chain has TRBV2 and TRBJ2-1, with D perhaps TRBD1 (6 bases). Germline V CDR1 and CDR2: SNHLY, FYNNEI. The CDR3 sequence is 15 residues long. V lost 7 bases, J lost 6 bases, and 19 bases lay in between. The CDR3 sequence is CASTYLVRGTNEQFF. In nucleotides, the CDR3 is TGTGCCAGCACATACTTGGTTAGGGGGACCAATGAGCAGTTCTTC.

The V gene is TRBV12-5, the J gene TRBJ2-7; the match to TRBD2 covers 9 bases. The CDR3 sequence is 15 residues long. The V gene's germline CDR1 is LGHNT and CDR2 FRNRAP. J lost 5 bases, V lost 1 base, and 6 bases had no gene match. CDR3 region: CASGLGVAGANEQYF. For the CDR3, the DNA is TGTGCTAGTGGTTTGGGAGTAGCGGGAGCTAACGAGCAGTACTTC.

The chain uses TRBV28 and TRBJ1-1; the match to TRBD1 covers 8 bases. CDR3 length: 15 amino acids. Germline V lookup: CDR1 MDHEN, CDR2 SYDVKM. V trimming: 6 bases; J trimming: 3 bases; junction bases outside the gene matches: 9. The CDR3 sequence: CASSQRQGTYTEAFF. The CDR3 nucleotides are TGTGCCAGCAGCCAAAGACAGGGGACTTACACTGAAGCTTTCTTT.

This clone was found a few times. The V gene is TRBV5-1, the J gene TRBJ2-3, with TRBD2 identical over 9 bases. The CDR3 is made up of 15 amino acids. Germline CDR1 SGHRS, CDR2 YFSETQ. Losses at the gene ends were 3 bases for V and 3 bases for J; bases not matched to a gene: 5. CDR3 nucleotides: TGCGCCAGCAGCTCAGGACTAGCGAGTACAGATACGCAGTATTTT. It translates to CASSSGLASTDTQYF.

The chain has TRBV28 and TRBJ1-5; TRBD1 agrees at 8 bases. CDR1 and CDR2 from the germline V gene are MDHEN and SYDVKM. This CDR3 has 17 amino acids. The J segment lost 6 bases and the V segment lost 3 bases, leaving 13 bases of the junction unmatched. CDR3 sequence: CASSFLWGTGGGQPQHF. CDR3 sequence (DNA): TGTGCCAGCAGTTTTTTGTGGGGAACAGGGGGAGGTCAGCCCCAGCATTTT.

The V gene is TRBV6-1, the J gene TRBJ2-7; 8 positions agree with TRBD2. The V gene's germline CDR1 is MNHNS and CDR2 SASEGT. Losses at the gene ends were 2 bases for V and 3 bases for J; bases not matched to a gene: 0. The CDR3 is made up of 13 amino acids. The chain's CDR3 is CASSETSGYEQYF. In DNA form, the CDR3 reads TGTGCCAGCAGTGAAACTAGCGGCTACGAGCAGTACTTC.

This clone was detected a few times. The V and J genes are TRBV27 and TRBJ2-7, with 8 bases lining up with TRBD2. This CDR3 region has 14 residues. Trimming cost V 7 bases and J 4 bases; bases outside gene matches: 9. CDR1 MNHEY and CDR2 SMNVEV come from the germline V gene (reference sequence). CDR3 sequence (DNA): TGTGCCAGCACCGGGTCGGGGGGGCTGTACGAGCAGTACTTC. Translated, it gives CASTGSGGLYEQYF.

This chain uses TRBV27 with TRBJ1-5; 9 positions agree with TRBD1. V gave up 4 bases and J gave up 5 bases; unmatched junction bases: 6. From germline, CDR1 is MNHEY and CDR2 SMNVEV (reference sequence). The CDR3 has 15 amino acids. Here the CDR3 reads CASSYGTGRDQPQHF. The CDR3 DNA reads as TGTGCCAGCAGTTACGGGACAGGGAGGGATCAGCCCCAGCATTTT.

This chain joins TRBV30 and TRBJ1-6, with TRBD1 matching over 7 bases. The ends lost 8 bases at V and 0 bases at J; junction bases unmatched: 10. This CDR3 region has 16 residues. Looked up from germline, CDR1 is GTSNPN and CDR2 is SVGIG (reference sequence). CDR3 region: CAGANWDSSYNSPLHF. The CDR3 coding sequence is TGTGCCGGCGCAAACTGGGACAGCTCCTATAATTCACCCCTCCACTTT.

V gene TRBV30 combines with J gene TRBJ2-1; tentative D call: TRBD1 (5 bases). The CDR3 consists of 14 residues. Per the germline V gene, CDR1 is GTSNPN and CDR2 is SVGIG (reference sequence). The germline V and J ends were trimmed by 5 bases and 6 bases, with 17 bases remaining between them. The CDR3 DNA reads as TGTGCCTGGGGTCCGACAGTGCAGTCCAATGAGCAGTTCTTC. It yields the protein CAWGPTVQSNEQFF.

The chain couples TRBV11-3 to TRBJ2-2; TRBD1 aligns across 9 bases. Germline V lookup: CDR1 SGHNT, CDR2 YENEEA. With 4 bases clipped from V and 1 base from J, the junction kept 1 base outside the gene matches. There are 15 residues in the CDR3. The CDR3 DNA sequence: TGTGCCAGCAGCTCGGACAGGGGGAACACCGGGGAGCTGTTTTTT. The encoded protein is CASSSDRGNTGELFF.

This clone is a singleton in its sample. The genes are TRBV3-1 (or the pseudogene TRBV3-2) and TRBJ2-3; 13 positions agree with TRBD2. The CDR3 is 14 residues long. V lost 5 bases and J lost 6; bases outside the gene matches: 2. Germline V gene data show CDR1 as LGHDT and CDR2 as YNNKEL (reference sequence). In nucleotides, the CDR3 is TGTGCCAGCAGCACTAGCGGGAGGGCCGATACGCAGTATTTT. Its translation is CASSTSGRADTQYF.

This clone appeared a single time. This sequence joins TRBV15 and TRBJ2-2; 16 nucleotides align to TRBD2. J gave up 3 bases and V 4 bases, and 8 bases lay outside the gene matches. The CDR3 totals 19 residues. The V gene's germline CDR1 is LNHNV and CDR2 YYDKDF (reference sequence). This chain's CDR3 is CATSKGTSGRAWDTGELFF. The CDR3 DNA follows: TGTGCCACCAGCAAAGGGACTAGCGGGAGGGCCTGGGACACCGGGGAGCTGTTTTTT.

V is TRBV29-1 and J is TRBJ2-7, with D possibly being TRBD2 (6 bases). Germline-derived CDR1 and CDR2 are SQVTM and ANQGSEA. This CDR3 is built from 16 residues. Trimming took 4 bases from V and 0 from J, leaving 19 bases between them. CDR3 in DNA: TGCAGCGTTGCACCCGGGGGTCCCAACCTCTCCTACGAGCAGTACTTC. Translated: CSVAPGGPNLSYEQYF.

This chain connects TRBV27 to TRBJ1-5; 7 bases fit TRBD1. The junction had 4 bases not matched to a gene; V was cut back by 1 base and J by 4 bases. This CDR3 region has 15 residues. Germline V gene sequence: CDR1 MNHEY, CDR2 SMNVEV (reference sequence). CDR3 DNA sequence: TGTGCCAGCAGTTTATTCACAGGGGAAAATCAGCCCCAGCATTTT. This sequence encodes CASSLFTGENQPQHF.

The chain uses TRBV5-5 and TRBJ1-2; D may be TRBD1 (5 bases). The CDR3 consists of 13 residues. The germline CDR1 and CDR2 sequences are SGHKS and YYEKEE (reference sequence). With 1 base removed from V and 2 bases from J, the gap between germline ends came to 6 bases. In DNA, the CDR3 is TGTGCCAGCAGCTTGTCAGGGAACTATGGCTACACCTTC. As protein: CASSLSGNYGYTF.

The rearrangement uses TRBV6-5 and TRBJ1-2; maybe TRBD1 (6 bases). V was trimmed by 4 bases and J by 6 bases, leaving 15 bases between them. The CDR3 totals 14 residues. Germline V gives CDR1 MNHEY, CDR2 SVGAGI. The CDR3 reads CASSSLQGIHGYTF. CDR3 nucleotide sequence: TGTGCCAGCAGTTCCTTACAGGGAATTCATGGCTACACCTTC.

The chain links TRBV5-1 to TRBJ2-3; 11 positions agree with TRBD2. The CDR3 runs to 18 residues. CDR1 and CDR2 from the germline V gene are SGHRS and YFSETQ. The ends lost 4 bases at V and 0 bases at J; junction bases unmatched: 10. In DNA form, the CDR3 reads TGCGCCAGCAGCCCACTGAGACTAGCGGGGACTAGCACAGATACGCAGTATTTT. This sequence encodes CASSPLRLAGTSTDTQYF.